This T cell receptor beta chain was captured in a study of blood T cell repertoires in COVID-19 (dated by TCRdb to about 2020). Context from the whole study: Collaborator samples came from the United States, Italy and Spain and covered acute and convalescent phases of COVID-19. The material from the prospective study consisted of cDNA or gDNA derived from T cells, B-cell-depleted T cells, or PBMCs. The dataset comprised deeply sampled blood TCRbeta repertoires from subjects exposed to, actively infected with, or recovered from COVID-19. The repertoires were released in a freely available public database intended as a resource for research on the immune response to SARS-CoV-2. The samples were drawn from the first 160 participants of the ongoing ImmuneRACE study and from over 950 subjects provided by 6 global collaborators. A de-identified subject ID, COVID-19 status, age in years and sex were almost always included in the sample metadata. Where available, HLA class I and class II types were taken from metadata supplied by the sample provider and were not determined by assay-based typing. What the work shows at the level of the full study, not this receptor alone: The amount of clinical and demographic metadata varied by source and participant and was provided uncurated.

Inclusive of the bounding cysteine and phenylalanine, the CDR3 is 11 residues long. Kept here is only the CDR3 DNA, which spans 33 bases and is read in frame from base 1. The germline V gene (reference sequence) sets CDR1 to SGHKS and CDR2 to YYEKEE. V is cut by 1 base and J by 5 bases, and the space between the germline ends is 3 bases. TCRbeta CDR3 regions were amplified from genomic DNA using the immunoSEQ Assay, a bias-controlled multiplex PCR. The study's own analysis went as follows. The number of nucleated cells in each sample was estimated by amplification of reference gene primers within the assay. To quantify the absolute abundance of each unique TCRbeta CDR3 rearrangement, sequence reads were collapsed and filtered. For each sample, productive Simpson clonality was calculated by taking the square root of Simpson's diversity index across productive rearrangements. In its TCRdb copy, this immuneACCESS table keeps in-frame sequences only and misses some clones. Where compared with another copy, unresolved V genes explain less than half of these, and the others have no known cause. V and J calls and clone size are those listed in that table; D and trimming were worked out from the DNA. The table for this sample lists some 300,000 clones; about 87% of them were counted only once. 6% to 8% of the sample is held by the ten biggest clonotypes.

As for this clone: Its antigen remains unidentified. No quality values exist for individual bases; no much larger clone is one base distant.

One collaborating source in Seattle enrolled patients during active infection and followed them longitudinally through the course of disease. The collaborating institutions used their own protocols to collect whole blood in K2EDTA tubes. For TCRbeta analysis, collaborators shipped samples in one of three forms: frozen whole blood, isolated PBMCs, or DNA extracted from either of those sample types. The sequenced material came from peripheral blood. The sequence was obtained from a woman aged 50 to 65 with COVID-19, enrolled during active disease. The V gene is TRBV5-5 and the J gene is TRBJ2-5, with no confidently assigned D gene. The CDR3 protein sequence reads: CASSLQETQYF. In nucleotide form, the sequence is TGTGCCAGCAGCTTGCAGGAGACCCAGTACTTC.